This T cell receptor beta chain was sequenced for a study of PD-1 blockade in classical Hodgkin lymphoma. Whole-study findings and limits: With CD4+ cells, TCR diversity rose significantly by C4D1, but not with CD8+ cells.

Each of the patients experienced relapse following autologous stem cell transplantation, and their brentuximab vedotin exposure differed. Using immunoSEQ multiplex PCR, the repertoire was profiled, and TCRdb retains in-frame clones only, with some absent. The sample consists of some 15,000 clones, over 70% of them appearing once. Comments on this clone: Its antigen is still unknown.

Germline assignment: CDR1 GTSNPN and CDR2 SVGIG (reference sequence). Trimming left V 8 bases short and J 7 bases short, with 20 bases between. The length of the CDR3 is 14 residues. The receptor's source is a human donor with classical Hodgkin lymphoma. The sample consisted of peripheral blood mononuclear cells (PBMCs), taken before the second cycle of nivolumab. V gene TRBV30 combines with J gene TRBJ1-4; D possibly corresponds to TRBD1 (5 bases). The CDR3 coding sequence is TGTGCCGGATCGCGGGGCAGTAGACGTGAAAAACTGTTTTTT. This encodes CAGSRGSRREKLFF.